The clone carrying this T cell receptor (beta chain) was counted only a few times. This sample also contains other DNA sequences that code for the same CDR3. The entry originates in a study of blood T cell repertoires in COVID-19. The wider study: Italy, Spain and the United States were the sources of the convalescent and acute COVID-19 samples.

Germline V lookup: CDR1 MDHEN, CDR2 SYDVKM. Trimming left V 5 bases short and J 4 bases short, with 8 bases between. The CDR3 spans 12 residues. Data came from immunoSEQ multiplex PCR; TCRdb stores just in-frame clones and leaves some out. Of 400,000 or so clones listed, around 89% are singletons. The sample was peripheral blood. The source of this sequence is a middle-aged woman with COVID-19, enrolled during active disease. This rearrangement joins TRBV28 to TRBJ2-5; a weak D match, TRBD2 (5 bases). The CDR3 reads CASSPRVETQYF. The CDR3 region has the DNA TGTGCCAGCAGTCCGCGGGTAGAGACCCAGTACTTC.